This entry is about one T cell receptor (beta chain). Its antigen is undetermined. The sample carries other DNA sequences with the same CDR3. The sample comes from a study of Ad26.COV2.S vaccination and SARS-CoV-2 variants. Study conclusions and caveats: Total responses of T cells may have been underestimated by the analyses of TCR breadth and depth. Vaccinees and placebo recipients showed similar non-spike TCR breadth.

In germline, CDR1 is SQVTM, CDR2 ANQGSEA. Trimming took 2 bases from V and 0 from J, leaving 9 bases between them. CDR3 length: 14 residues. Profiling relied on immunoSEQ multiplex PCR, and the TCRdb table lists in-frame clones only, not all of them. The sample shows hundreds of thousands of clones, around nine tenths of them seen only once. Treatment defined: approximately 18 received Ad26.COV2.S at low or high dose, single or two shots; about five received placebo; per-sample allocation not given. Sampling occurred on day 63 after the first vaccine or placebo injection. This sequence originates from a person aged 18 to 59 who received the Ad26.COV2.S COVID-19 vaccine or a placebo. Material: peripheral blood, obtained in a trial of Ad26.COV2.S vaccine versus placebo. The chain employs TRBV29-1 and TRBJ2-3; the D gene is possibly TRBD1 (6 bases). CDR3 sequence (DNA): TGCAGCGTTGAAACCGGGACAAGCACAGATACGCAGTATTTT. This sequence encodes CSVETGTSTDTQYF.